The next 21 T cell receptor beta chains were all read from a single sample in a study of shared clonotypes between healthy human individuals. TCRdb's copy holds only in-frame clones and misses some; the assay was immunoSEQ multiplex PCR. The data contain approximately 2.4 million clones, under 97% of them singletons. The sequencing input was naive CD4+ T cells sorted from blood. Subset denoted: CD45RA+ positively selected. The receptors originated from a man between 18 and 29 years old in good health.

This sequence joins TRBV5-1 and TRBJ2-1; D ambiguous. The CDR3 loop spans 14 amino acids. Germline V lookup: CDR1 SGHRS, CDR2 YFSETQ. Trimming took 0 bases from V and 10 from J, leaving 14 bases between them. This chain's CDR3 is CASSLGASVQEQFF. Here the CDR3 DNA reads TGCGCCAGCAGCTTGGGGGCTTCGGTCCAGGAGCAGTTCTTC.

The chain has TRBV2 and TRBJ2-2; 9 bases map to TRBD2. The ends lost 4 bases at V and 6 bases at J; junction bases unmatched: 6. This CDR3 spans 15 amino acids. The V gene's germline CDR1 is SNHLY and CDR2 FYNNEI. CDR3 DNA sequence: TGTGCCAGCAGTGCCGAGACTAGCGGCCCCGGGGAGCTGTTTTTT. Translated: CASSAETSGPGELFF. Drawing the rest from reference TRBV2 and TRBJ2-2, the complete variable domain is EPEVTQTPSHQVTQMGQEVILRCVPISNHLYFYWYRQILGQKVEFLVSFYNNEISEKSEIFDDQFSVERPDGSNFTLKIRSTKLEDSAMYFCASSAETSGPGELFFGEGSRLTVL.

In its sample, this clone was seen once. This rearrangement joins TRBV7-6 to TRBJ2-7; TRBD1 aligns across 7 bases. V was clipped by 5 bases and J by 2 bases; unmatched bases: 6. Germline V gives CDR1 SGHVS, CDR2 FNYEAQ. The CDR3 is made up of 14 amino acids. CDR3 residues: CASSAWTGTYEQYF. The CDR3 DNA follows: TGTGCCAGCAGCGCCTGGACAGGAACCTACGAGCAGTACTTC.

This clone was seen just once. The V call is TRBV28, the J call TRBJ2-4; D gene ambiguous. This CDR3 is built from 14 residues. From germline, CDR1 is MDHEN and CDR2 SYDVKM. V was cut by 1 base and J by 1 base, with 5 bases left in between. In nucleotides, the CDR3 is TGTGCCAGCAGTTTATTCAGCGCCAAAAACATTCAGTACTTC. Amino acid sequence: CASSLFSAKNIQYF.

This rearrangement joins TRBV18 to TRBJ1-3; D is undetermined. Germline V gene data show CDR1 as KGHSH and CDR2 as LQKENI. The CDR3 sequence is 15 residues long. The germline V and J ends were trimmed by 2 bases and 4 bases, with 12 bases remaining between them. This CDR3 is CASSPISARGNTIYF. CDR3 sequence (DNA): TGTGCCAGCTCACCAATCTCCGCAAGGGGAAACACCATATATTTT. The full variable domain, in which reference TRBV18 and TRBJ1-3 provide the parts outside the CDR3, is NAGVMQNPRHLVRRRGQEARLRCSPMKGHSHVYWYRQLPEEGLKFMVYLQKENIIDESGMPKERFSAEFPKEGPSILRIQQVVRGDSAAYFCASSPISARGNTIYFGEGSWLTVV.

This rearrangement joins TRBV27 to TRBJ2-7; 8 nucleotides agree with TRBD1. V shed 3 bases and J 3 bases; nucleotides not matched to a gene: 4. Germline V gives CDR1 MNHEY, CDR2 SMNVEV (reference sequence). The CDR3 length is 14 residues. CDR3 DNA: TGTGCCAGCAGTTTTGGCGACAGGGGCTACGAGCAGTACTTC. Its protein product is CASSFGDRGYEQYF.

The gene calls are TRBV5-8 and TRBJ1-1, with a tentative D call TRBD1 (5 bases). CDR1 and CDR2 (germline): SGHTS, YDEGEE. Trimming shortened V by 6 bases and J by 9 bases, and 15 bases separated the two germline ends. This CDR3 comprises 12 residues. The CDR3 spells CASITSRQQAFF. The CDR3 DNA reads TGTGCCAGCATCACATCGCGACAGCAAGCTTTCTTT.

This clone has a handful of counts. The chain carries TRBV30 and TRBJ2-3; 9 bases agree with TRBD2. The J segment lost 3 bases and the V segment lost 5 bases, leaving 3 bases of the junction unmatched. CDR1 GTSNPN and CDR2 SVGIG come from the germline V gene (reference sequence). This CDR3 region has 13 residues. The CDR3 here is CAWSGLATDTQYF. CDR3 nucleotide sequence: TGTGCCTGGTCGGGACTAGCAACAGATACGCAGTATTTT.

The gene calls are TRBV14 and TRBJ2-5; perhaps TRBD1 as D (5 bases). The CDR3 covers 17 residues. V lost 4 bases and J lost 2, with 20 bases in between. Germline loops: CDR1 SGHDN, CDR2 FVKESK. CDR3 sequence (DNA): TGTGCCAGCAGCCTCTACGCTAGGGGCCCCCTACAAGAGACCCAGTACTTC. Its translation: CASSLYARGPLQETQYF.

The chain has TRBV27 and TRBJ1-1, with D tentatively TRBD1 (5 bases). The germline V gene has CDR1 MNHEY and CDR2 SMNVEV (reference sequence). The CDR3 runs 14 residues. V was pared by 5 bases and J by 5 bases, with 15 bases between. CDR3 sequence: CASSPGAENTEAFF. The CDR3 nucleotides are TGTGCCAGCAGTCCCGGGGCAGAGAATACTGAAGCTTTCTTT.

J is TRBJ2-2 and V is TRBV9, with D perhaps given as TRBD1 or TRBD2 (5 bases each). Germline CDR1 reads SGDLS; CDR2 reads YYNGEE. This CDR3 has 18 residues. The germline V and J ends were trimmed by 1 base and 4 bases, with 20 bases remaining between them. CDR3 in DNA: TGTGCCAGCAGCGTAATCCCCATGTCGGCAGGGAGCACCGGGGAGCTGTTTTTT. It translates to CASSVIPMSAGSTGELFF.

The rearrangement uses TRBV7-2 and TRBJ2-7; 12 nucleotides match TRBD2. Trimming took 2 bases from V and 6 from J; bases not matched to a gene: 5. CDR1 and CDR2 from the germline V gene are SGHTA and FQGNSA. The CDR3 covers 15 residues. Written as DNA, the CDR3 is TGTGCCAGCAGCTTATCGGGACTAGCGGGCTCCGAGCAGTACTTC. It yields the protein CASSLSGLAGSEQYF.

The chain carries TRBV2 and TRBJ2-1, with D unclear. With 3 bases removed from V and 10 bases from J, the gap between germline ends came to 7 bases. CDR1 SNHLY and CDR2 FYNNEI come from the germline V gene. The CDR3 runs to 11 residues. CDR3 coding DNA: TGTGCCAGCAGTGAGACCGCCGAGCAGTTCTTC. As protein: CASSETAEQFF.

V usage is TRBV28 and J usage is TRBJ1-4; 10 positions match TRBD1. Germline trimming cut 2 bases from V and 7 bases from J; bases unmatched to any gene: 7. Germline V CDR1 and CDR2: MDHEN, SYDVKM. This CDR3 has 16 residues. The DNA of the CDR3 is TGTGCCAGCAGTTTACCTGGGACAGGGGCGGGTGAAAAACTGTTTTTT. Residues: CASSLPGTGAGEKLFF.

V is TRBV10-3 and J is TRBJ2-1, with 7 nucleotides matching TRBD2. The CDR3 length is 14 residues. V trimming: 9 bases; J trimming: 3 bases; junction bases outside the gene matches: 8. Germline CDR1 and CDR2: ENHRY and SYGVKD. The CDR3 loop is CAISGRTSYNEQFF. The CDR3 DNA sequence: TGTGCCATATCGGGCCGGACTAGCTACAATGAGCAGTTCTTC.

In regard to this clone: An end of the junction does not agree with germline; a read error may underlie this. The chain carries TRBV28 and TRBJ2-7, with D tentatively TRBD1 (6 bases). CDR3 length equals 14 residues. Germline V gene sequence: CDR1 MDHEN, CDR2 SYDVKM. The CDR3 DNA is TGTGCCAGCGCCGGGGCAGCTGGGGGCTACGGGCAGTACTTC. This translates into CASAGAAGGYGQYF.

The chain couples TRBV9 to TRBJ2-3; D gene unclear. Trimming took off 3 bases at V and 6 bases at J, with 17 bases between the two ends. CDR3 size: 15 residues. CDR1 and CDR2 from the germline V gene are SGDLS and YYNGEE. This chain's CDR3 is CASSAAPTTRDTQYF. CDR3 nucleotide sequence: TGTGCCAGCAGCGCAGCCCCGACCACCCGTGATACGCAGTATTTT. Full variable domain (rest looked up from reference TRBV9 and TRBJ2-3): DSGVTQTPKHLITATGQRVTLRCSPRSGDLSVYWYQQSLDQGLQFLIQYYNGEERAKGNILERFSAQQFPDLHSELNLSSLELGDSALYFCASSAAPTTRDTQYFGPGTRLTVL.

The chain combines TRBV18 with TRBJ1-3, with D unresolved. CDR1 and CDR2 from the germline V gene are KGHSH and LQKENI. CDR3 length equals 12 residues. With 2 bases removed from V and 6 bases from J, the gap between germline ends came to 5 bases. The CDR3 DNA reads as TGTGCCAGCTCACCATCTCTAAACACCATATATTTT. The encoded protein is CASSPSLNTIYF.

V usage is TRBV2 and J usage is TRBJ2-7; 8 nucleotides align to TRBD2. The length of the CDR3 is 14 residues. V lost 3 bases, J lost 1 base, and 2 bases stayed unmatched. CDR1 and CDR2 from the germline V gene are SNHLY and FYNNEI. The CDR3 is CASSESGGSYEQYF. CDR3 in DNA: TGTGCCAGCAGTGAGAGCGGGGGTTCCTACGAGCAGTACTTC.

The rearrangement links TRBV7-2 to TRBJ2-2; possibly TRBD2 for D (6 bases). The CDR3 is 16 residues long. The germline V gene encodes CDR1 SGHTA and CDR2 FQGNSA. The V end was cut by 5 bases, the J end by 6 bases, with 19 bases between. CDR3 in amino acids: CASSPAGTSKAGELFF. The CDR3 region has the DNA TGTGCCAGCAGCCCAGCCGGGACTTCAAAAGCCGGGGAGCTGTTTTTT.

The chain is built from TRBV4-1 and TRBJ1-2, with 7 bases matching TRBD1. V lost 6 bases to trimming and J lost 0 bases; unmatched junction nucleotides: 4. Germline CDR1 reads MGHRA; CDR2 reads YSYEKL. The CDR3 has 14 residues. CDR3 protein: CASRGTAANYGYTF. The CDR3 DNA sequence: TGCGCCAGCAGAGGGACAGCCGCTAACTATGGCTACACCTTC.